One sample yielded the 17 T cell receptor beta chains listed below, sequenced in a study of cytomegalovirus exposure and HLA in healthy donors (dated by TCRdb to about 2017). Receptor amplification or capture employed the immunoSEQ multiplex PCR assay. Not all clones reach the TCRdb copy of this immuneACCESS table, which keeps in-frame sequences only. Checked studies attribute under half of the gap to unresolved V genes and leave the rest unexplained. This sample lists approximately 160,000 clones; 89% were detected once. The top ten clones comprise 4.2% of the sample. Sequenced material: PBMCs. The origin of the receptors is a man aged 18-30 years in good health and CMV-seropositive.

The J gene is TRBJ1-2, the V gene TRBV29-1; tentatively, D is TRBD1 (5 bases). This CDR3 has 12 residues. V was cut by 1 base and J by 7 bases, with 10 bases left in between. The V gene's germline CDR1 is SQVTM and CDR2 ANQGSEA. The CDR3 region has the DNA TGCAGCGTTGAAGGATCGACAGTTGGCTACACCTTC. Translated: CSVEGSTVGYTF.

The chain links TRBV18 to TRBJ1-2; the D is unclear. V lost 1 base, J lost 0 bases, and 12 bases lay in between. The CDR3 is 16 amino acids. The germline gives CDR1 KGHSH, CDR2 LQKENI. CDR3 in DNA: TGTGCCAGCTCACCACGTCCAGCGATGGCTAACTATGGCTACACCTTC. Translating it yields CASSPRPAMANYGYTF.

The chain combines TRBV6-1 with TRBJ1-4, with 7 bases matching TRBD1. CDR1 and CDR2 from the germline V gene are MNHNS and SASEGT. The CDR3 consists of 14 residues. Germline trimming cut 7 bases from V and 8 bases from J; bases unmatched to any gene: 10. CDR3 sequence reads: CASTPTGKEEKLFF. The CDR3 DNA follows: TGTGCCAGCACCCCGACAGGGAAAGAGGAAAAACTGTTTTTT.

This chain uses TRBV6-1 with TRBJ2-7; a weak D match, TRBD2 (5 bases). CDR3 length: 13 amino acids. V shed 7 bases and J shed 2 bases, with 12 bases lying between them. CDR1 is MNHNS, CDR2 SASEGT, per germline. CDR3 sequence: CASTVANTYEQYF. CDR3 bases: TGTGCCAGCACCGTAGCGAACACCTACGAGCAGTACTTC.

This sequence joins TRBV29-1 and TRBJ1-3, with D unresolved. This CDR3 has 12 residues. Germline V lookup: CDR1 SQVTM, CDR2 ANQGSEA. The V and J ends lost 4 bases and 4 bases respectively, with 8 bases between them. Here the CDR3 reads CSVVGGGNTIYF. CDR3 bases: TGCAGCGTTGTAGGAGGGGGAAACACCATATATTTT.

The chain combines TRBV10-3 with TRBJ2-7; 10 bases are shared with TRBD2. The ends lost 9 bases at V and 4 bases at J; junction bases unmatched: 6. Germline V gives CDR1 ENHRY, CDR2 SYGVKD. The CDR3 extends over 13 amino acids. The CDR3: CAMGASGSYEQYF. CDR3 nucleotide sequence: TGTGCCATGGGGGCTAGCGGGAGTTACGAGCAGTACTTC.

The J gene is TRBJ2-1, the V gene TRBV5-1; 9 bases are shared with TRBD1. There are 18 residues in the CDR3. In germline, CDR1 is SGHRS, CDR2 YFSETQ. J lost 8 bases, V lost 3 bases, and 18 bases had no gene match. This CDR3 reads CASSSNPNNRGRMHEQFF. CDR3 DNA sequence: TGCGCCAGCAGCTCCAATCCAAACAACAGGGGGCGCATGCATGAGCAGTTCTTC.

CDR3 sequence reads: CASSLLSGGTGELFF. CDR3 coding DNA: TGTGCCAGCAGCTTACTTTCAGGGGGCACCGGGGAGCTGTTTTTT. The chain is built from TRBV11-3 and TRBJ2-2; 7 bases are a match to TRBD1. Germline CDR1 and CDR2: SGHNT and YENEEA. The V and J ends lost 2 bases and 4 bases, in that order; junction bases with no gene match: 4. The CDR3 length is 15 residues.

The chain is built from TRBV19 and TRBJ2-1; D is possibly TRBD2 (6 bases). CDR1 and CDR2 (germline): LNHDA, SQIVND (reference sequence). This CDR3 has 16 amino acids. Trimming stripped 3 bases from V and 5 bases from J, with 17 bases between. The DNA of the CDR3 is TGTGCCAGTAGTATCGGGTTGGGCGGGATAGACAATGAGCAGTTCTTC. Protein: CASSIGLGGIDNEQFF.

V gene TRBV5-6 combines with J gene TRBJ2-7; tentative D call: TRBD2 (6 bases). Germline lookup yields CDR1 SGHDT and CDR2 YYEEEE. V lost 4 bases and J lost 3, with 14 bases in between. The CDR3 is 14 amino acids. CDR3 sequence (DNA): TGTGCCAGCAGCCACCCGGCGGGACTCTACGAGCAGTACTTC. Its translation: CASSHPAGLYEQYF.

The chain couples TRBV4-1 to TRBJ2-7, with a weak D call TRBD1 (5 bases). The CDR3 has 15 residues. The germline gives CDR1 MGHRA, CDR2 YSYEKL. With 0 bases removed from V and 1 base from J, the gap between germline ends came to 10 bases. Written as DNA, the CDR3 is TGCGCCAGCAGCCAAGAATTAGGGGTGTCCTACGAGCAGTACTTC. It yields the protein CASSQELGVSYEQYF.

The V and J genes are TRBV29-1 and TRBJ2-5, with D uncertain. V was pared by 1 base and J by 5 bases, with 5 bases between. The germline V gene has CDR1 SQVTM and CDR2 ANQGSEA. The CDR3 extends over 11 amino acids. The CDR3 nucleotides are TGCAGCGTTGAAGGAGTGGAGACCCAGTACTTC. Translated, it gives CSVEGVETQYF. The full variable domain, its missing parts supplied by reference TRBV29-1 and TRBJ2-5, is SAVISQKPSRDICQRGTSLTIQCQVDSQVTMMFWYRQQPGQSLTLIATANQGSEATYESGFVIDKFPISRPNLTFSTLTVSNMSPEDSSIYLCSVEGVETQYFGPGTRLLVL.

For the CDR3, the DNA is TGTGCCAGCAGTTTCGGGACTAGCGGGAGGGATGAGCAGTTCTTC. This translates into CASSFGTSGRDEQFF. The J gene is TRBJ2-1, the V gene TRBV27, with 16 bases matching TRBD2. The trim removed 3 bases at V and 8 bases at J, leaving 1 base unmatched. CDR3 size: 15 residues. Germline CDR1 and CDR2: MNHEY and SMNVEV (reference sequence).

The chain links TRBV28 to TRBJ1-1; the match to TRBD1 covers 7 bases. This CDR3 spans 15 amino acids. Germline CDR1 MDHEN, CDR2 SYDVKM. Trimming cost V 5 bases and J 10 bases; bases outside gene matches: 16. The CDR3 coding sequence is TGTGCCAGCAGTGGATTAGACAGGGCATTTGCGGGAGCTTTCTTT. Protein product: CASSGLDRAFAGAFF.

CDR3 sequence (DNA): TGTGCCAGCAGGGTTCCCACAGGGGCAACTAATGAAAAACTGTTTTTT. Translating it yields CASRVPTGATNEKLFF. V usage is TRBV2 and J usage is TRBJ1-4; 7 bases fit TRBD1. In germline, CDR1 is SNHLY, CDR2 FYNNEI. V lost 6 bases to trimming and J lost 0 bases; unmatched junction nucleotides: 7. The CDR3 contains 16 residues.

The chain employs TRBV27 and TRBJ2-5; no clear D gene. Trimming took 2 bases from V and 2 from J, leaving 15 bases between them. This CDR3 has 16 residues. Germline V gene sequence: CDR1 MNHEY, CDR2 SMNVEV (reference sequence). The DNA for the CDR3 is TGTGCCAGCAGTTTAGTATCGTTGGGCAGACAAGAGACCCAGTACTTC. Its protein product is CASSLVSLGRQETQYF.

The chain's CDR3 is CASSVVAQTYEQYF. In DNA form, the CDR3 reads TGTGCCAGCAGCGTAGTAGCCCAAACCTACGAGCAGTACTTC. This chain links TRBV9 with TRBJ2-7; D is undetermined. The CDR3 loop spans 14 amino acids. The germline V gene has CDR1 SGDLS and CDR2 YYNGEE. V dropped 0 bases and J dropped 2 bases, with 9 bases sitting between them.